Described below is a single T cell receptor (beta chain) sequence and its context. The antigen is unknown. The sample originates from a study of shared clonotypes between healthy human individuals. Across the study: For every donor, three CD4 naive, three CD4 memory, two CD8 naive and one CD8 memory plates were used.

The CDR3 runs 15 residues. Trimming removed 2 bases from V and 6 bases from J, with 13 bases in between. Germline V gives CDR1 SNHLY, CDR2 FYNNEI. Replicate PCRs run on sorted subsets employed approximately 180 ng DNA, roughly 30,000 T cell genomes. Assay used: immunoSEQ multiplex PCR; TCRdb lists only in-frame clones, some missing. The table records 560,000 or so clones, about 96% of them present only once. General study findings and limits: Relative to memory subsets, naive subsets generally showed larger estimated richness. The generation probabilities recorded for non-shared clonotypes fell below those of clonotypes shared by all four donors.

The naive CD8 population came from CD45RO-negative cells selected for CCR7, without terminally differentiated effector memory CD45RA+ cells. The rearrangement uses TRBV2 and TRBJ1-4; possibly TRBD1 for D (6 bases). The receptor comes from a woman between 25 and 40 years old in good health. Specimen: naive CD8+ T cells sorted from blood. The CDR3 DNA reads TGTGCCAGCAGTGAAAGACAGGCGGTTGATGAAAAACTGTTTTTT. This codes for CASSERQAVDEKLFF.